What follows are 26 T cell receptor beta chains derived from one specimen sequenced in a study of shared clonotypes between healthy human individuals. TCRdb keeps only in-frame clones here, not all; method: immunoSEQ multiplex PCR. The data show some 690,000 clones, 80% to 95% seen once. Sequenced sample: memory CD8+ T cells from PBMCs. Subset described: CD45RO+ cells pooled with CCR7-negative TemRA cells. The origin of the receptors is a man aged 18 to 30 in good health. Some clones in this sample may be carry-over from other donors' samples.

V usage is TRBV13 and J usage is TRBJ1-2, with 8 bases matching TRBD1. Trimming cost V 5 bases and J 6 bases; bases outside gene matches: 5. The CDR3 contains 13 residues. CDR1 is PRHDT, CDR2 FYEKMQ, per germline (reference sequence). The CDR3: CASSEQGGDGYTF. The CDR3 DNA sequence: TGTGCCAGCAGCGAACAGGGGGGCGATGGCTACACCTTC.

In regard to this clone: The sample holds other DNA sequences that translate to the same CDR3. The chain has TRBV27 and TRBJ1-5; 9 nucleotides line up with TRBD1. CDR3 length: 14 amino acids. Germline V gene lookup returns CDR1 MNHEY and CDR2 SMNVEV (reference sequence). V was pared by 3 bases and J by 7 bases, with 4 bases of the junction left unmatched. The CDR3 loop is CASSFRDRDQPQHF. In nucleotides, the CDR3 is TGTGCCAGCAGTTTCCGGGACAGGGACCAGCCCCAGCATTTT.

The V and J genes are TRBV14 and TRBJ2-1; D gene unclear. The ends were cut back, 0 bases at V and 4 bases at J, with 16 bases in the middle. Germline-derived CDR1 and CDR2 are SGHDN and FVKESK. The length of the CDR3 is 17 residues. The CDR3 nucleotides are TGTGCCAGCAGCCAAGATCGAGTAGGGTGGGGATACAATGAGCAGTTCTTC. Translated: CASSQDRVGWGYNEQFF.

The chain has TRBV28 and TRBJ1-5, with D perhaps matching TRBD1 (5 bases). This CDR3 is built from 18 residues. Per the germline V gene, CDR1 is MDHEN and CDR2 is SYDVKM. Deletions cut 6 bases from V and 2 bases from J, with 23 bases between. The CDR3: CASSQRGALIGRNQPQHF. DNA for the CDR3: TGTGCCAGCAGCCAGCGTGGGGCCCTCATCGGTCGCAATCAGCCCCAGCATTTT.

The genes are TRBV11-2 and TRBJ2-7; 11 bases are a match to TRBD2. Looked up from germline, CDR1 is SGHAT and CDR2 is FQNNGV. The CDR3 covers 15 residues. Trimming removed 2 bases from V and 6 bases from J; junction bases left unmatched: 6. The CDR3 sequence is CASSLLLAGGPEQYF. CDR3 sequence (DNA): TGTGCCAGCAGCTTACTCCTAGCGGGAGGCCCCGAGCAGTACTTC.

The V gene is TRBV4-1, the J gene TRBJ2-2, with 14 bases that match TRBD2. Germline loops: CDR1 MGHRA, CDR2 YSYEKL. The CDR3 contains 18 residues. V shed 0 bases and J 6 bases; nucleotides not matched to a gene: 6. The CDR3 here is CASSQDAAGLAGAGELFF. The CDR3, as DNA: TGCGCCAGCAGCCAAGATGCGGCGGGACTAGCGGGAGCCGGGGAGCTGTTTTTT.

V and J are TRBV7-2 and TRBJ2-3, with TRBD2 matching 13 bases. The CDR3 length is 16 residues. With V trimmed by 4 bases and J by 4 bases, 5 bases remained unmatched. Per the germline V gene, CDR1 is SGHTA and CDR2 is FQGNSA. The CDR3 sequence is CASSSWTSGSPDTQYF. CDR3 sequence (DNA): TGTGCCAGCAGCTCATGGACTAGCGGGAGCCCAGATACGCAGTATTTT.

J is TRBJ1-5 and V is TRBV28, with 7 bases lining up with TRBD1. Germline V gives CDR1 MDHEN, CDR2 SYDVKM. This CDR3 is built from 15 residues. Trimming took 6 bases from V and 7 from J; bases not matched to a gene: 12. The CDR3 sequence: CASRLKQGTRQPQHF. For the CDR3, the DNA is TGTGCCAGCAGACTGAAACAGGGGACGAGGCAGCCCCAGCATTTT.

This chain uses TRBV7-6 with TRBJ2-2; weak D call: TRBD1 (5 bases). Germline-derived CDR1 and CDR2 are SGHVS and FNYEAQ. V lost 5 bases and J lost 3, with 13 bases in between. The CDR3 is 15 amino acids. CDR3 amino acids: CASSDRSTDTGELFF. The CDR3 DNA is TGTGCCAGCAGCGACCGCTCGACAGACACCGGGGAGCTGTTTTTT.

The chain links TRBV5-1 to TRBJ1-1, with unresolved D. Germline V CDR1 and CDR2: SGHRS, YFSETQ. The CDR3 spans 15 residues. V lost 4 bases and J lost 0, with 13 bases in between. The CDR3 bases are TGCGCCAGCAGCCCCAAGGGTGGAATGAACACTGAAGCTTTCTTT. This gives the protein CASSPKGGMNTEAFF.

This sequence joins TRBV6-6 and TRBJ2-2, with a possible D match to TRBD1 (6 bases). The CDR3 is 13 residues long. The V end was cut by 11 bases, the J end by 2 bases, with 12 bases between. Germline V gene lookup returns CDR1 MNHNY and CDR2 SVGAGI (reference sequence). CDR3 protein: CAQADSNTGELFF. DNA for the CDR3: TGTGCCCAAGCGGACAGCAACACCGGGGAGCTGTTTTTT.

J is TRBJ2-7 and V is TRBV4-2; unclear D gene. Germline CDR1 and CDR2: LGHNA and YNFKEQ. Trimming took 0 bases from V and 0 from J, leaving 12 bases between them. The CDR3 is 16 residues long. The DNA for the CDR3 is TGTGCCAGCAGCCAAGATGGGGTTGGGGACTCCTACGAGCAGTACTTC. Translated: CASSQDGVGDSYEQYF.

V usage is TRBV2 and J usage is TRBJ2-3, with 10 bases identical to TRBD2. Trimming removed 3 bases from V and 2 bases from J; junction bases left unmatched: 5. CDR1 and CDR2 from the germline V gene are SNHLY and FYNNEI. The length of the CDR3 is 16 residues. DNA for the CDR3: TGTGCCAGCAGTGATGGTAGCGGGAGGCTCACAGATACGCAGTATTTT. The encoded protein is CASSDGSGRLTDTQYF. Looking up the rest from reference TRBV2 and TRBJ2-3 gives the full variable domain: EPEVTQTPSHQVTQMGQEVILRCVPISNHLYFYWYRQILGQKVEFLVSFYNNEISEKSEIFDDQFSVERPDGSNFTLKIRSTKLEDSAMYFCASSDGSGRLTDTQYFGPGTRLTVL.

The chain uses TRBV29-1 and TRBJ2-1; TRBD1 matches 9 bases. V trimming: 7 bases; J trimming: 4 bases; junction bases outside the gene matches: 8. The CDR3 contains 14 residues. Germline V gene data show CDR1 as SQVTM and CDR2 as ANQGSEA. The CDR3: CSAKTGGRYNEQFF. The CDR3 coding sequence is TGCAGCGCCAAAACAGGGGGCCGTTACAATGAGCAGTTCTTC.

V usage is TRBV6-5 and J usage is TRBJ2-6, with no clear D. Trimming removed 6 bases from V and 2 bases from J, with 11 bases in between. The CDR3 runs to 15 residues. Germline CDR1 reads MNHEY; CDR2 reads SVGAGI. The CDR3 reads CASSPDGPGANVLTF. CDR3 bases: TGTGCCAGCAGCCCTGACGGCCCTGGGGCCAACGTCCTGACTTTC.

V and J are TRBV27 and TRBJ2-1; no definite D call. CDR1 and CDR2 (germline): MNHEY, SMNVEV (reference sequence). The CDR3 covers 13 residues. The V and J ends lost 0 bases and 5 bases respectively, with 5 bases between them. The CDR3: CASSLSGHNEQFF. Written as DNA, the CDR3 is TGTGCCAGCAGTTTATCGGGTCACAATGAGCAGTTCTTC.

The chain carries TRBV4-1 and TRBJ2-1; the D is unclear. CDR1 MGHRA and CDR2 YSYEKL come from the germline V gene. Trimming pared 0 bases from V and 5 bases from J, leaving 8 bases between. This CDR3 spans 14 amino acids. CDR3 coding DNA: TGCGCCAGCAGCCAAGATGGAGAGCACAATGAGCAGTTCTTC. This encodes CASSQDGEHNEQFF.

The rearrangement uses TRBV5-6 and TRBJ2-1; 8 nucleotides match TRBD2. V shed 3 bases, J shed 9 bases, and the junction held 17 bases outside the gene matches. The CDR3 has 17 amino acids. Germline CDR1 reads SGHDT; CDR2 reads YYEEEE. The CDR3 sequence: CASSSPAASGTRFEQFF. The DNA of the CDR3 is TGTGCCAGCAGCTCCCCCGCGGCGTCCGGGACTAGATTTGAGCAGTTCTTC.

The V and J genes are TRBV27 and TRBJ1-6; D unresolved. This CDR3 has 11 amino acids. Looked up from germline, CDR1 is MNHEY and CDR2 is SMNVEV (reference sequence). Trimming stripped 9 bases from V and 15 bases from J, with 15 bases between. CDR3 region: CASFDLHRLHF. The CDR3 DNA reads as TGTGCCAGTTTCGACCTTCACCGCCTCCACTTT.

V is TRBV21-1 and J is TRBJ1-3. TRBV21-1 is a listed pseudogene. The CDR3 is 19 amino acids. In nucleotides, the CDR3 is TGTGCCAGCAGCAATTTAGCGGCTGTCGGCGCTTCCTCTGGAAACACCATATATTTT. It encodes CASSNLAAVGASSGNTIYF.

V gene TRBV6-1 combines with J gene TRBJ1-5; D gene unclear. The ends were cut back, 5 bases at V and 6 bases at J, with 14 bases in the middle. Germline CDR1 MNHNS, CDR2 SASEGT. The CDR3 extends over 14 amino acids. Here the CDR3 DNA reads TGTGCCAGCAGTATTGATATGAGGGTTCAGCCCCAGCATTTT. Translation: CASSIDMRVQPQHF.

The genes are TRBV4-1 and TRBJ1-3, with TRBD1 as a possible D gene (5 bases). Per the germline V gene, CDR1 is MGHRA and CDR2 is YSYEKL. V lost 3 bases, J lost 7 bases, and 7 bases lay in between. The CDR3 length is 12 residues. The CDR3 DNA is TGCGCCAGCAGCCATAAGGGGAACACCATATATTTT. Protein product: CASSHKGNTIYF.

This chain uses TRBV18 with TRBJ2-1; D may be TRBD2 (7 bases). The CDR3 runs 17 residues. The germline V gene encodes CDR1 KGHSH and CDR2 LQKENI. V was shortened by 6 bases and J by 3 bases, with 21 bases between the two germline ends. The CDR3 here is CASSPLAEGGIYNEQFF. The CDR3 nucleotides read TGTGCCAGCTCCCCTCTAGCGGAGGGGGGGATCTACAATGAGCAGTTCTTC.

The chain links TRBV29-1 to TRBJ2-1; D remains ambiguous. Trimming shortened V by 3 bases and J by 4 bases, and 10 bases separated the two germline ends. CDR1 and CDR2 from the germline V gene are SQVTM and ANQGSEA. This CDR3 region has 13 residues. Here the CDR3 reads CSVEGSTYNEQFF. For the CDR3, the DNA is TGCAGCGTTGAGGGTTCAACATACAATGAGCAGTTCTTC.

This clone came up once. The DNA of the CDR3 is TGCGCCAGCAGCCAAGCCCTAATCCCGAACACCGGGGAGCTGTTTTTT. This translates into CASSQALIPNTGELFF. This chain links TRBV4-1 with TRBJ2-2; D gene unclear. The CDR3 has 16 amino acids. Germline V gene lookup returns CDR1 MGHRA and CDR2 YSYEKL. Between the trimmed V and J ends, which lost 1 base and 0 bases, there was a span of 9 bases.

This chain connects TRBV9 to TRBJ2-2; a weak D match, TRBD2 (6 bases). CDR3 length: 17 amino acids. With 4 bases removed from V and 5 bases from J, the gap between germline ends came to 21 bases. Germline V CDR1 and CDR2: SGDLS, YYNGEE. The DNA of the CDR3 is TGTGCCAGCAGCCCCTCCCAGCAGGGAGGTAGGACCGGGGAGCTGTTTTTT. As protein: CASSPSQQGGRTGELFF.